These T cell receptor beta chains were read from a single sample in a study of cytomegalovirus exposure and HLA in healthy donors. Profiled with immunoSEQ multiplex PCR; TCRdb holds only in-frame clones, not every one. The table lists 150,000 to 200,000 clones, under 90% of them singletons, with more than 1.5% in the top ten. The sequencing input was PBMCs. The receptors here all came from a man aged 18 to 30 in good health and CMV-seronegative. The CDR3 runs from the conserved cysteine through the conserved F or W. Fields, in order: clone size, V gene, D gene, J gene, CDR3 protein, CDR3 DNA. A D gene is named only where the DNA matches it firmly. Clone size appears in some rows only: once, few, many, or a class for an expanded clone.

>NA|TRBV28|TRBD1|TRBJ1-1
CASSPDRAETEAFF
TGTGCCAGCAGCCCGGACAGGGCGGAGACTGAAGCTTTCTTT
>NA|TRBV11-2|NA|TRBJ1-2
CASSLQSPNYGYTF
TGTGCCAGCAGCTTACAGTCCCCTAACTATGGCTACACCTTC
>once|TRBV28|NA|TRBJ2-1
CASSLAGYNEQFF
TGTGCCAGCAGTTTGGCAGGCTACAATGAGCAGTTCTTC
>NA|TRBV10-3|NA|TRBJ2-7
CAISGIWNYEQYF
TGTGCCATCAGCGGGATTTGGAACTACGAGCAGTACTTC
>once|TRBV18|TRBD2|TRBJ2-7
CASSPGPREAYEQYF
TGTGCCAGCTCTCCGGGACCCCGGGAGGCATACGAGCAGTACTTC
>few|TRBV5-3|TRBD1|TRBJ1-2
CARSRLAGQGYGYTF
TGTGCCAGAAGCCGCCTTGCCGGACAGGGGTATGGCTACACCTTC
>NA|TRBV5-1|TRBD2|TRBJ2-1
CASSASGGAVEEQFF
TGCGCCAGCAGCGCTAGCGGGGGGGCAGTAGAGGAGCAGTTCTTC
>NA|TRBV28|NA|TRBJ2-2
CASSGVGPGQNTGELFF
TGTGCCAGCAGTGGGGTAGGACCGGGACAGAACACCGGGGAGCTGTTTTTT
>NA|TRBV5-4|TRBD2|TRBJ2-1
CASSPGTSGRDRNEQFF
TGTGCCAGCAGCCCTGGGACTAGCGGGAGGGATCGAAATGAGCAGTTCTTC
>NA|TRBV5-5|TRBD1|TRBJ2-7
CASSPRTGAYEQYF
TGTGCCAGCAGCCCGCGGACAGGGGCCTACGAGCAGTACTTC
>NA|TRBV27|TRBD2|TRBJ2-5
CASSSLAGGLETQYF
TGTGCCAGCAGTTCCTTAGCGGGAGGGCTGGAGACCCAGTACTTC
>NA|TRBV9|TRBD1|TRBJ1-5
CARRNRGPYSNQPQHF
TGTGCCAGAAGGAACAGGGGACCGTACAGCAATCAGCCCCAGCATTTT
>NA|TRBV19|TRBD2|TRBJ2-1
CASSIVAAGGYNEQFF
TGTGCCAGTAGTATAGTAGCAGCGGGGGGCTACAATGAGCAGTTCTTC
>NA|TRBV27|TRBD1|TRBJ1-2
CASSLTGGSGYTF
TGTGCCAGCAGTTTAACAGGGGGCTCAGGCTACACCTTC
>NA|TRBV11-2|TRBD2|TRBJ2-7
CASSRLAGGHYEQYF
TGTGCCAGCAGCCGACTAGCGGGAGGACACTACGAGCAGTACTTC
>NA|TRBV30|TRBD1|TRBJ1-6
CACAGQVNSPLHF
TGTGCCTGTGCGGGACAGGTTAATTCACCCCTCCACTTT
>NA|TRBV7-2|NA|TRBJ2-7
CASSPSYEQYF
TGTGCCAGCAGCCCGTCCTACGAGCAGTACTTC
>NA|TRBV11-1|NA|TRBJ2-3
CASSLVGPEKSTDTQYF
TGTGCCAGCAGCTTAGTGGGGCCAGAGAAGAGCACAGATACGCAGTATTTT
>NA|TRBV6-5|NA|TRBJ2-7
CASRDSKSSYEQYF
TGTGCCAGCAGGGACTCCAAGAGCTCCTACGAGCAGTACTTC
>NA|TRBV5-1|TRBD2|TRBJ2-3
CASSYPASGSSDTQYF
TGCGCCAGCAGCTACCCGGCTAGCGGGAGTTCAGATACGCAGTATTTT
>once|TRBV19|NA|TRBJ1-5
CASSPNSNQPQHF
TGTGCCAGTAGTCCCAATAGCAATCAGCCCCAGCATTTT
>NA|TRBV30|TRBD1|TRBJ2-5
CAWSVPRTGPRETQYF
TGTGCCTGGAGTGTTCCCAGGACAGGGCCCCGCGAGACCCAGTACTTC
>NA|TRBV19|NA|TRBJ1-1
CASSNARRGNEAFF
TGTGCCAGTAGCAATGCTAGGCGCGGGAATGAAGCTTTCTTT
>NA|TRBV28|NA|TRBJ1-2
CASSLGGAYGYTF
TGTGCCAGCAGTTTAGGGGGGGCCTATGGCTACACCTTC
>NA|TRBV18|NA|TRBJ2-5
CASSPSDRQETQYF
TGTGCCAGCTCACCCTCGGACAGACAAGAGACCCAGTACTTC
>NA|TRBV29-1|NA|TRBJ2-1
CSVETRSSYNEQFF
TGCAGCGTTGAGACTAGGAGCTCCTACAATGAGCAGTTCTTC
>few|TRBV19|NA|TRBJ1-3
CASSTGETGNTIYF
TGTGCCAGTAGTACGGGGGAAACTGGAAACACCATATATTTT
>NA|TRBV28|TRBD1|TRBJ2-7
CASRGQGAYEQYF
TGTGCCAGCAGGGGACAGGGGGCCTACGAGCAGTACTTC
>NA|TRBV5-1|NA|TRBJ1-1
CASSLDRNTEAFF
TGCGCCAGCAGCTTAGACAGAAACACTGAAGCTTTCTTT
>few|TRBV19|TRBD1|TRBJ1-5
CASRSGGAGNQPQHF
TGTGCCAGTAGGTCAGGGGGCGCAGGCAATCAGCCCCAGCATTTT
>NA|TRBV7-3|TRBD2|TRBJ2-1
CASRTSGGPLNEQFF
TGTGCCAGCAGAACTAGCGGGGGGCCACTCAATGAGCAGTTCTTC
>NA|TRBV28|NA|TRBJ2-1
CASRPPNSYNEQFF
TGTGCCAGCAGACCCCCGAACAGTTACAATGAGCAGTTCTTC
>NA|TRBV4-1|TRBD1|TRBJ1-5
CASSQSVQGVQPQHF
TGCGCCAGCAGCCAATCGGTTCAGGGGGTTCAGCCCCAGCATTTT
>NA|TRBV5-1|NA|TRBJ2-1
CASSSGVGSYNEQFF
TGCGCCAGCAGCTCGGGGGTGGGGTCCTACAATGAGCAGTTCTTC
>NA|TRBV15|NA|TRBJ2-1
CATSRDWGVPYNEQFF
TGTGCCACCAGCAGAGATTGGGGGGTCCCCTACAATGAGCAGTTCTTC
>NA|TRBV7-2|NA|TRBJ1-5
CASSLFGNQPQHF
TGTGCCAGCAGCTTGTTCGGCAATCAGCCCCAGCATTTT
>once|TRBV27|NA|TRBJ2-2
CASSPTGGGSTTGELFF
TGTGCCAGCAGTCCCACCGGGGGCGGGAGTACCACCGGGGAGCTGTTTTTT
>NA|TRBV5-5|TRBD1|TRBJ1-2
CASRPGTEIYGYTF
TGTGCCAGCAGGCCCGGGACAGAAATTTATGGCTACACCTTC
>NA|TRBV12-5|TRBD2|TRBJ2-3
CASGLVELASGVSTDTQYF
TGTGCTAGTGGTTTGGTTGAACTGGCGAGCGGGGTTAGCACAGATACGCAGTATTTT